This T cell receptor (beta chain) was sequenced in a study of cytotoxic CD8 clonotypes in ibrutinib-treated CLL. Using immunoSEQ multiplex PCR, the repertoire was profiled, and TCRdb retains in-frame clones only, with some absent. Among 200,000 to 250,000 clones listed, about four fifths were seen once. The specimen was PBMCs, collected after 12 months of ibrutinib treatment. The TCR comes from a human donor with chronic lymphocytic leukemia.

The CDR3 sequence: CASSILWGGNQPQHF. The CDR3 coding sequence is TGTGCCAGTAGTATCTTATGGGGAGGCAATCAGCCCCAGCATTTT. The chain couples TRBV19 to TRBJ1-5; D ambiguous. Trimming pared 3 bases from V and 2 bases from J, leaving 11 bases between. The CDR3 is made up of 15 amino acids. In germline, CDR1 is LNHDA, CDR2 SQIVND (reference sequence).